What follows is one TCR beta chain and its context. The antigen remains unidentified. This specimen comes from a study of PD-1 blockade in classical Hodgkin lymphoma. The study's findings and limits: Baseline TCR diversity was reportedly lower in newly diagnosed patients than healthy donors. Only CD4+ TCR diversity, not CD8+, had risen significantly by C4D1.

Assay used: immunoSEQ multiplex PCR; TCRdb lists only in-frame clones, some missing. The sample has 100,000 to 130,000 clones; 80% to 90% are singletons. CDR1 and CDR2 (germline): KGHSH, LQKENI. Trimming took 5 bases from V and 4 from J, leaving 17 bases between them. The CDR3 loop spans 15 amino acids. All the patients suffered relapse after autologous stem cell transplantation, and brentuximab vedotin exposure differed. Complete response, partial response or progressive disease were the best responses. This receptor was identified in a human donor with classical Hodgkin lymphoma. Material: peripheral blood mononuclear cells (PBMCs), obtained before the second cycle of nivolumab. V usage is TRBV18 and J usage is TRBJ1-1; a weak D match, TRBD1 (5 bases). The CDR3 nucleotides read TGTGCCAGCTCAACGCAGGGACGGGGATCCACTGAAGCTTTCTTT. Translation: CASSTQGRGSTEAFF.